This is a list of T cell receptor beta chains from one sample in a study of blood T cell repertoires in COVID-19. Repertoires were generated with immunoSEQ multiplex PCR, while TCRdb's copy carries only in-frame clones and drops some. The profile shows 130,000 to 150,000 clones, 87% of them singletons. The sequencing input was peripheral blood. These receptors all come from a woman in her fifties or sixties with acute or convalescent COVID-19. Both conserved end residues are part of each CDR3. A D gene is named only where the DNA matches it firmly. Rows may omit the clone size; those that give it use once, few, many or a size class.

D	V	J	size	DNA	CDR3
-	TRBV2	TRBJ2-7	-	TGTGCCAGCAGTGCTGAACACCTTTCCTACGAGCAGTACTTC	CASSAEHLSYEQYF
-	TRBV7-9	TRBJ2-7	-	TGTGCCAGCAGCTCCCCCTCGACACCAACCTACGAGCAGTACTTC	CASSSPSTPTYEQYF
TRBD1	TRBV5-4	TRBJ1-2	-	TGTGCCAGCAGCTGGGACAGCGACTATGGCTACACCTTC	CASSWDSDYGYTF
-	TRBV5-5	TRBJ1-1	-	TGTGCCAGCAGCTTGGGCGGGTTCGACACTGAAGCTTTCTTT	CASSLGGFDTEAFF
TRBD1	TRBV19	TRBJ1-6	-	TGTGCCAGTAGAAGACAGGGGGCCTCCTATAATTCACCCCTCCACTTT	CASRRQGASYNSPLHF
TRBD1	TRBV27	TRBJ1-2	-	TGTGCCAGCAGCCCAACCCGACAGGGCGATGGCTACACCTTC	CASSPTRQGDGYTF
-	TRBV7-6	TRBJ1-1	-	TGTGCCAGCAGCTCGACAGTTGAAGCTTTCTTT	CASSSTVEAFF
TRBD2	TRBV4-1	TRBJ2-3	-	TGCGCCAGCAGCCAAGATGAGGCTAACGGGGGGGCCACAGATACGCAGTATTTT	CASSQDEANGGATDTQYF
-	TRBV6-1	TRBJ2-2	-	TGTGCCAGCAGTGATCAGGGAACCGGGGAGCTGTTTTTT	CASSDQGTGELFF
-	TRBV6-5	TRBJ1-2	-	TGTGCCAGCAGTTACCCGGGGTTAGTAGGCTACACCTTC	CASSYPGLVGYTF
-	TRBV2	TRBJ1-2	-	TGTGCCAGCAGTGAGAACAGGGCTAACTATGGCTACACCTTC	CASSENRANYGYTF
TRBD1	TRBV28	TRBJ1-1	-	TGTGCCAGCACCGACATTAGGACAGGGAACACTGAAGCTTTCTTT	CASTDIRTGNTEAFF
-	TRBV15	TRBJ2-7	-	TGTGCCACCAGCAGAGAGATCTCCCCGAGAGGAGAGCAGTACTTC	CATSREISPRGEQYF
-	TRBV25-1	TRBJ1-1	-	TGTGCCAGCAGTGAATACGGAGAGGGGAGGGCTGAAGCTTTCTTT	CASSEYGEGRAEAFF
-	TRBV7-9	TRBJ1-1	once	TGTGCCAGCAGGTTTCGAGGGACTGAAGCTTTCTTT	CASRFRGTEAFF
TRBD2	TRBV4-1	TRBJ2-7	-	TGCGCCAGCAGCCTAGCGGGGGGATCAACCTACGAGCAGTACTTC	CASSLAGGSTYEQYF
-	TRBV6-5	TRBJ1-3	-	TGTGCCAGCAGTTACTCCGGGGGGCCTGGAAACACCATATATTTT	CASSYSGGPGNTIYF
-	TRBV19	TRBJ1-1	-	TGTGCCAGTAGTCCTGTTGTGGGGGGCACTGAAGCTTTCTTT	CASSPVVGGTEAFF
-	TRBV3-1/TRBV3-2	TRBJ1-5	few	TGTGCCAGCAGCCAAGGGAGGAACTTCAATCAGCCCCAGCATTTT	CASSQGRNFNQPQHF
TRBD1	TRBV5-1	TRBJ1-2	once	TGCGCCAGCAGCTTGGTTTCAGGGGGCTATGGCTACACCTTC	CASSLVSGGYGYTF
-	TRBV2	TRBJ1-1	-	TGTGCCAGCATTAGTACAGGGATGAGGACTGAAGCTTTCTTT	CASISTGMRTEAFF
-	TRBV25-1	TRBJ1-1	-	TGTGCCAGCAGTTTCAGTGAGAACACTGAAGCTTTCTTT	CASSFSENTEAFF
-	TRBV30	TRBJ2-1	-	TGTGCCTGGAACGTCCCCCGTGGAGGGAGGCATGAGCAGTTCTTC	CAWNVPRGGRHEQFF
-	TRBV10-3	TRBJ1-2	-	TGTGCCATCAGTTGGGACCGGGAGAACTATGGCTACACCTTC	CAISWDRENYGYTF
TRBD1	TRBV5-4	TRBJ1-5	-	TGTGCCAGCAGCCCCGGACAGGGAAGTAATCAGCCCCAGCATTTT	CASSPGQGSNQPQHF
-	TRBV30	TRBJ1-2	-	TGTGCCTGGACTCGGACTTCGCTTAACTATGGCTACACCTTC	CAWTRTSLNYGYTF
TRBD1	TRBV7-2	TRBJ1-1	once	TGTGCCAGCAGCATGGCAGGGGGAACTGAAGCTTTCTTT	CASSMAGGTEAFF
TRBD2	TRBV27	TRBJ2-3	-	TGTGCCAGCAGTTTTCTAGCGGGGGGCCTCACAGATACGCAGTATTTT	CASSFLAGGLTDTQYF
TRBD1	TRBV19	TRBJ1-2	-	TGTGCCAGTAGTACGCGGGACAGGGGCCCAGACTATGGCTACACCTTC	CASSTRDRGPDYGYTF
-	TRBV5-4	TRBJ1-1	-	TGTGCCAGCAGCTTGAGCTTAAGGGGGGGACGGACTGAAGCTTTCTTT	CASSLSLRGGRTEAFF
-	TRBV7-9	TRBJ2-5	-	TGTGCCAGCCTCTCCGCGGCAGTCGGTGAGACCCAGTACTTC	CASLSAAVGETQYF
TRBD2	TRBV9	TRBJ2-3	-	TGTGCCAGCAGCTCTGGGACTAGCTTCGATACGCAGTATTTT	CASSSGTSFDTQYF
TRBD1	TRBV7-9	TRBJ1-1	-	TGTGCCAGCATCGGCAGGGGGCTCCACACTGAAGCTTTCTTT	CASIGRGLHTEAFF
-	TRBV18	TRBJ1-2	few	TGTGCCAGCTCACCCCAGGGGTTGGGCTATGGCTACACCTTC	CASSPQGLGYGYTF
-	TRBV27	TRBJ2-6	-	TGTGCCAGCAGTTTTTTGGCTGTCCCCTCTGGGGCCAACGTCCTGACTTTC	CASSFLAVPSGANVLTF
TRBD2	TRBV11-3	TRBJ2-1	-	TGTGCCAGCAGCTTAGGTAGCGGGAGGGACAATGAGCAGTTCTTC	CASSLGSGRDNEQFF
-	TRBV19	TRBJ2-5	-	TGTGCCAGTAGTATCAGGGGACGCGAGACCCAGTACTTC	CASSIRGRETQYF
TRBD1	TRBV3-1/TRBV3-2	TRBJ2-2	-	TGTGCCAGCAGCCAATTTACAGGGGGCTACACCGGGGAGCTGTTTTTT	CASSQFTGGYTGELFF
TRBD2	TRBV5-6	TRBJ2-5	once	TGTGCCAGCAGCTTGGGTAGGACTAGCGGGAGCGTGCAGACCCAGTACTTC	CASSLGRTSGSVQTQYF
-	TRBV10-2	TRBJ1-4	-	TGCGCCAGCAGTCCCCGACAGGTCATGGAAAAACTGTTTTTT	CASSPRQVMEKLFF
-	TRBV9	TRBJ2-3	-	TGTGCCAGCAGCCTCGGCGGGGGCCCTACAGATACGCAGTATTTT	CASSLGGGPTDTQYF